This T cell receptor (beta chain) was identified in a study of graft-versus-host responses after intestinal transplantation. On the study more broadly: Grafts that recipients had were multivisceral, liver-intestinal, or isolated intestinal transplants. Tacrolimus and steroids were given for around 3 years to all recipients after anti-thymocyte globulin induction. Findings and limits, study-wide: An association linked early post-transplant HvG declines with peak circulating GvH clone levels. Recipient bone marrow held GvH clones, some seen earlier in ileum or blood.

Intraepithelial lymphocytes and lamina propria lymphocytes were released through processing of graft tissue. Profiling relied on immunoSEQ multiplex PCR, and the TCRdb table lists in-frame clones only, not all of them. There are several thousand clones in the sample; 83% occur only once, and about 8% lies in the top ten. Germline CDR1 and CDR2: MNHEY and SMNVEV (reference sequence). Trimming removed 0 bases from V and 0 bases from J; junction bases left unmatched: 0. The CDR3 has 17 residues. As regards this clone: The antigen is not known.

The sample was ileum tissue, taken 300 to 310 days after intestinal transplant. The chain has TRBV27 and TRBJ2-2; 11 bases match TRBD1. This receptor was identified in a human patient who received an intestinal transplant, so some T cells may come from the graft donor. This CDR3 reads CASSLSGQGANTGELFF. CDR3 coding DNA: TGTGCCAGCAGTTTATCGGGACAGGGGGCGAACACCGGGGAGCTGTTTTTT.